These T cell receptor beta chains were read from a single sample in a study of blood T cell repertoires in COVID-19. Profiling relied on immunoSEQ multiplex PCR, and the TCRdb table lists in-frame clones only, not all of them. The table lists about 210,000 clones, approximately 90% of them singletons. The sequenced material came from peripheral blood. All receptors derive from a man aged 40-49 years with acute or convalescent COVID-19. The CDR3 runs from the conserved cysteine through the conserved F or W. The D gene is left open where the match is weak. Rows may omit the clone size; those that give it use once, few, many or a size class.

J: TRBJ2-7
D: TRBD1
size: .
V: TRBV27
DNA: TGTGCCAGCAGTCCCGGACAGGGGGCGCAAGAGGACGAGCAGTACTTC
CDR3: CASSPGQGAQEDEQYF

J: TRBJ1-1
D: .
size: few
V: TRBV28
DNA: TGTGCCAGCAGTTCACTAGCGAGGGGAGGCACTGAAGCTTTCTTT
CDR3: CASSSLARGGTEAFF

J: TRBJ2-7
D: TRBD1
size: .
V: TRBV28
DNA: TGTGCCAGCAGCCGAACCCCACGACAGGGGGTACACGAGCAGTACTTC
CDR3: CASSRTPRQGVHEQYF

J: TRBJ2-2
D: .
size: few
V: TRBV9
DNA: TGTGCCAGCAGCGTAGGCCGGGGACATCTGAACACCGGGGAGCTGTTTTTT
CDR3: CASSVGRGHLNTGELFF

J: TRBJ1-1
D: TRBD1
size: .
V: TRBV5-6
DNA: TGTGCCAGCAGCTCCACCGGGACAGCGATTATGAACACTGAAGCTTTCTTT
CDR3: CASSSTGTAIMNTEAFF

J: TRBJ2-4
D: TRBD1
size: .
V: TRBV5-1
DNA: TGCGCCAGCAGCTGGGCCGGGACAGACGCCAAAAACATTCAGTACTTC
CDR3: CASSWAGTDAKNIQYF

J: TRBJ2-7
D: .
size: .
V: TRBV5-1
DNA: TGCGCCAGCAGCCGGGCCCCAGGGGGAGGCTACGAGCAGTACTTC
CDR3: CASSRAPGGGYEQYF

J: TRBJ2-1
D: .
size: .
V: TRBV7-9
DNA: TGTGCCAGCAGCGCCCCGGTGGGGGGAGTCGGCGAGCAGTTCTTC
CDR3: CASSAPVGGVGEQFF

J: TRBJ2-7
D: TRBD2
size: .
V: TRBV18
DNA: TGTGCCAGCTCACCACCCGGACTAGCGGACCCCTACGAGCAGTACTTC
CDR3: CASSPPGLADPYEQYF

J: TRBJ2-7
D: .
size: .
V: TRBV4-1
DNA: TGCGCCAGCAGCCAAGATCCCGCGGGGTTGACCTACGAGCAGTACTTC
CDR3: CASSQDPAGLTYEQYF

J: TRBJ2-1
D: TRBD2
size: few
V: TRBV27
DNA: TGTGCCAGCAGACCGGGAGGGCCTCTGAATGAGCAGTTCTTC
CDR3: CASRPGGPLNEQFF

J: TRBJ1-4
D: .
size: .
V: TRBV21-1
DNA: TGTGCCAGCAGCAAAAGATCGGGGGTTCCAAATAATGAAAAACTGTTTTTT
CDR3: CASSKRSGVPNNEKLFF

J: TRBJ2-7
D: TRBD2
size: .
V: TRBV7-2
DNA: TGTGCCAGCAGCCCCACTTGGGGGGAGGGATCCTACGAGCAGTACTTC
CDR3: CASSPTWGEGSYEQYF

J: TRBJ2-1
D: TRBD2
size: .
V: TRBV6-2/TRBV6-3
DNA: TGTGCCAGCAGTTACCCTTCAGAGACTAGCGGGAGAGCATATAATGAGCAGTTCTTC
CDR3: CASSYPSETSGRAYNEQFF

J: TRBJ2-1
D: TRBD1
size: .
V: TRBV24-1
DNA: TGTGCCACCAGTGAACAGGGGGTAAATGAGCAGTTCTTC
CDR3: CATSEQGVNEQFF

J: TRBJ2-2
D: TRBD2
size: .
V: TRBV5-1
DNA: TGCGCCAGCAGCTTAACTAGCGGGACCGGGGAGCTGTTTTTT
CDR3: CASSLTSGTGELFF

J: TRBJ2-1
D: TRBD2
size: .
V: TRBV7-3
DNA: TGTGCCAGCAGTAATACGGGAGGCTCCTACAATGAGCAGTTCTTC
CDR3: CASSNTGGSYNEQFF

J: TRBJ1-2
D: .
size: once
V: TRBV7-9
DNA: TGTGCCAGCAGCAATATGACAGTTAACTATGGCTACACCTTC
CDR3: CASSNMTVNYGYTF

J: TRBJ2-7
D: TRBD1
size: .
V: TRBV7-9
DNA: TGTGCCAGCAGCTCCGGGACAGCTAGTTACTACGAGCAGTACTTC
CDR3: CASSSGTASYYEQYF

J: TRBJ2-1
D: TRBD2
size: .
V: TRBV11-2
DNA: TGTGCCAGCAGCCCGGGACTAGCGGGAGAGGGTGAGCAGTTCTTC
CDR3: CASSPGLAGEGEQFF

J: TRBJ2-1
D: TRBD2
size: .
V: TRBV18
DNA: TGTGCCAGCTCGCCCCCCTCATTGGGGGGGAATGAGCAGTTCTTC
CDR3: CASSPPSLGGNEQFF

J: TRBJ2-5
D: .
size: .
V: TRBV5-6
DNA: TGTGCCAGCAGCTCCGATCAGCGGGTTCAAGAGACCCAGTACTTC
CDR3: CASSSDQRVQETQYF

J: TRBJ2-1
D: .
size: .
V: TRBV30
DNA: TGTGCCTGGAGTTCAAGCAGGGGTGAGCAGTTCTTC
CDR3: CAWSSSRGEQFF

J: TRBJ2-1
D: TRBD2
size: .
V: TRBV11-3
DNA: TGTGCCAGCAGCTTAGTACCTAGCGGGTACAATGAGCAGTTCTTC
CDR3: CASSLVPSGYNEQFF

J: TRBJ2-7
D: .
size: .
V: TRBV5-1
DNA: TGCGCCAGCAGCCCCTTGGGACAACACTACGAGCAGTACTTC
CDR3: CASSPLGQHYEQYF

J: TRBJ1-4
D: TRBD1
size: .
V: TRBV7-6
DNA: TGTGCCAGCAGCTCACAGGGGATGGGAACTAATGAAAAACTGTTTTTT
CDR3: CASSSQGMGTNEKLFF

J: TRBJ2-2
D: .
size: .
V: TRBV5-1
DNA: TGCGCCAGCGGAAGGACTATTTCCACCGGGGAGCTGTTTTTT
CDR3: CASGRTISTGELFF

J: TRBJ1-2
D: .
size: .
V: TRBV28
DNA: TGTGCCAGCAGTCAAGGGAACGAGGGCAACTATGGCTACACCTTC
CDR3: CASSQGNEGNYGYTF

J: TRBJ1-2
D: TRBD1
size: .
V: TRBV7-8
DNA: TGTGCCAGCAGCGGGCCCGGGACAGGGGAGCTTGGCTACACCTTC
CDR3: CASSGPGTGELGYTF

J: TRBJ2-3
D: .
size: .
V: TRBV5-6
DNA: TGTGCCAGCAGCTTGGATTGGCCGAGCACAGATACGCAGTATTTT
CDR3: CASSLDWPSTDTQYF

J: TRBJ2-7
D: .
size: many
V: TRBV28
DNA: TGTGCCACTTGTTCGGCGTGGGGGGTAGGCTACGAGCAGTACTTC
CDR3: CATCSAWGVGYEQYF

J: TRBJ1-2
D: TRBD1
size: .
V: TRBV27
DNA: TGTGCCAGCAGGGGACAGGGGAAAAACTATGGCTACACCTTC
CDR3: CASRGQGKNYGYTF

J: TRBJ2-1
D: TRBD2
size: .
V: TRBV6-2/TRBV6-3
DNA: TGTGCCAGCAGTTCCCCTACGGGAGGCCCTCTAGGGATCTTC
CDR3: CASSSPTGGPLGIF

J: TRBJ2-2
D: TRBD2
size: .
V: TRBV5-1
DNA: TGCGCCAGCACGGGCGGGGGGGGCACCGGGGAGCTGTTTTTT
CDR3: CASTGGGGTGELFF

J: TRBJ2-1
D: TRBD2
size: .
V: TRBV6-4
DNA: TGTGCCAGCAATCTAGCGGGAGGGATGAGGGCCTACAATGAGCAGTTCTTC
CDR3: CASNLAGGMRAYNEQFF

J: TRBJ2-3
D: TRBD2
size: .
V: TRBV27
DNA: TGTGCCAGCAGTTTAGTGACTAGCGGGAGGGGGACAGATACGCAGTATTTT
CDR3: CASSLVTSGRGTDTQYF

J: TRBJ2-5
D: TRBD2
size: .
V: TRBV19
DNA: TGTGCCAGTAGCCAACTAGCGGGGGTGCAAGAGACCCAGTACTTC
CDR3: CASSQLAGVQETQYF

J: TRBJ1-3
D: .
size: .
V: TRBV19
DNA: TGTGCCACCGTCATGCACTACGGGAACTCTGGAAACACCATATATTTT
CDR3: CATVMHYGNSGNTIYF

J: TRBJ2-7
D: TRBD2
size: once
V: TRBV24-1
DNA: TGTGCCACCAGTGATTCGGCTGCTAGCGGGAGGGACGAGCAGTACTTC
CDR3: CATSDSAASGRDEQYF

J: TRBJ1-6
D: .
size: .
V: TRBV5-1
DNA: TGCGCCAGCAGCTTGGTTGGTAGTTCACCCCTCCACTTT
CDR3: CASSLVGSSPLHF

J: TRBJ2-5
D: TRBD2
size: .
V: TRBV10-3
DNA: TGTGCCGCCTCTAGCGGCCAAGAGACCCAGTACTTC
CDR3: CAASSGQETQYF

J: TRBJ2-7
D: TRBD2
size: .
V: TRBV3-1/TRBV3-2
DNA: TGTGCCAGCAGCCAAGTTAGCGGGGGATTCTACGAGCAGTACTTC
CDR3: CASSQVSGGFYEQYF

J: TRBJ2-5
D: TRBD1
size: .
V: TRBV28
DNA: TGTGCCAGCAGTTTAGTGACAGGGGTACACCAAGAGACCCAGTACTTC
CDR3: CASSLVTGVHQETQYF

J: TRBJ2-7
D: TRBD1
size: once
V: TRBV15
DNA: TGTGCCACCAGCAGAGAGGGACAGGGTTACGAGCAGTACTTC
CDR3: CATSREGQGYEQYF

J: TRBJ1-6
D: TRBD1
size: few
V: TRBV4-3
DNA: TGCGCCAGCAGCCCACGAGCCAGACAGGGACCCTCACCCCTCCACTTT
CDR3: CASSPRARQGPSPLHF

J: TRBJ1-2
D: TRBD1
size: .
V: TRBV5-6
DNA: TGTGCCAGCAGCCGGGGACAGAGCCTATATGGCTACACCTTC
CDR3: CASSRGQSLYGYTF

J: TRBJ2-2
D: .
size: few
V: TRBV4-2
DNA: TGTGCCAGCAGCCAGACACTTCCACTCAACACCGGGGAGCTGTTTTTT
CDR3: CASSQTLPLNTGELFF

J: TRBJ2-7
D: .
size: .
V: TRBV18
DNA: TGTGCCAGCTCACCAAGGACAGAAGCCTACGAGCAGTACTTC
CDR3: CASSPRTEAYEQYF

J: TRBJ2-7
D: .
size: .
V: TRBV2
DNA: TGTGCCAGCAGTGTGGACGGAGGATTCTACGAGCAGTACTTC
CDR3: CASSVDGGFYEQYF

J: TRBJ2-5
D: TRBD2
size: .
V: TRBV29-1
DNA: TGCGGTGCTAGCGGAACGGAGACCCAGTACTTC
CDR3: CGASGTETQYF

J: TRBJ2-7
D: .
size: .
V: TRBV27
DNA: TGTGCCAGCGGGCGTTGGGGGCCCCTCGAGCAGTACTTC
CDR3: CASGRWGPLEQYF

J: TRBJ2-7
D: TRBD2
size: .
V: TRBV18
DNA: TGTGCCAGCTCACCCCTCCTGACTAGCGGGAGGTCCCACGAGCAGTACTTC
CDR3: CASSPLLTSGRSHEQYF

J: TRBJ2-7
D: TRBD1
size: .
V: TRBV29-1
DNA: TGCAGCGTTTCACAGGGGAACTACGAGCAGTACTTC
CDR3: CSVSQGNYEQYF

J: TRBJ2-7
D: TRBD2
size: .
V: TRBV4-3
DNA: TGCGCCAGCAGCCAAGATCTCGGATTAGCGGGAAGGGTCTACGAGCAGTACTTC
CDR3: CASSQDLGLAGRVYEQYF

J: TRBJ2-1
D: TRBD2
size: .
V: TRBV6-5
DNA: TGTGCCAGCGCCCCTTTAGCGGGAGGGCCGAGTGAGCAGTTCTTC
CDR3: CASAPLAGGPSEQFF

J: TRBJ1-1
D: .
size: once
V: TRBV27
DNA: TGTGCCAGCAGTTTAGGAGGGGTGGGGGGCACTGAAGCTTTCTTT
CDR3: CASSLGGVGGTEAFF

J: TRBJ1-1
D: .
size: .
V: TRBV6-5
DNA: TGTGCCAGCAGTCGTAACCCACCGGACACTGAAGCTTTCTTT
CDR3: CASSRNPPDTEAFF

J: TRBJ1-2
D: TRBD1
size: .
V: TRBV6-5
DNA: TGTGCCAGCAGTTACGAAAGGACAGGGGGCTGGGGCTACACCTTC
CDR3: CASSYERTGGWGYTF